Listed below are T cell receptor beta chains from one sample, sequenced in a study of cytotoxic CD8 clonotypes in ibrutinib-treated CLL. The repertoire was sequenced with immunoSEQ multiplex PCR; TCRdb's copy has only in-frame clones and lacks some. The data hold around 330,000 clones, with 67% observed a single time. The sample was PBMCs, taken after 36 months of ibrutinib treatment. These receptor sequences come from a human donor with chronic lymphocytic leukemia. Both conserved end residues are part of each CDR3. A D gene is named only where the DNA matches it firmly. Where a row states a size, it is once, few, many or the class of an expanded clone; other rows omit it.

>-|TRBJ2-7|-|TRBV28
CASSSVIPYEQYF
TGTGCCAGCAGTTCGGTAATCCCCTACGAGCAGTACTTC
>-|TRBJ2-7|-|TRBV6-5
CASQVYGNYEQYF
TGTGCCAGCCAGGTTTATGGGAACTACGAGCAGTACTTC
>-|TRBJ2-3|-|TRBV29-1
CSVGTDTQYF
TGCAGCGTTGGCACAGATACGCAGTATTTT
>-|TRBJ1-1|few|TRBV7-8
CASSLVDGNTEAFF
TGTGCCAGCAGCTTAGTGGACGGAAACACTGAAGCTTTCTTT
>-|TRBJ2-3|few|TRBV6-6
CASSWSRGHTDTQYF
TGTGCCAGCAGTTGGTCCCGGGGACACACAGATACGCAGTATTTT
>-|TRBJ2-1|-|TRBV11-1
CASSAYGEQFF
TGTGCCAGCAGCGCATATGGTGAGCAGTTCTTC
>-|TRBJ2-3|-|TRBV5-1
CASSPLLVWGLGDTQYF
TGCGCCAGCAGCCCCCTTTTGGTTTGGGGGCTTGGAGATACGCAGTATTTT
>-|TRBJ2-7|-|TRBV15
CATSSGTGRLDHEQYF
TGTGCCACCAGCAGTGGAACAGGGCGGCTAGACCACGAGCAGTACTTC
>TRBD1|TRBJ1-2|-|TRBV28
CASSSTPRQGAYGYTF
TGTGCCAGCAGTTCCACCCCCCGGCAGGGGGCCTATGGCTACACCTTC
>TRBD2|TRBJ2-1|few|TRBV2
CASRGPSGGAYNEQFF
TGTGCCAGCAGGGGCCCGAGCGGGGGGGCCTACAATGAGCAGTTCTTC
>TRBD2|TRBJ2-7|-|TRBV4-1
CASSQADTASGAYEQYF
TGCGCCAGCAGCCAAGCGGATACGGCTAGCGGGGCCTACGAGCAGTACTTC
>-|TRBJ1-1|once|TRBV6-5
CASSYSSRAEAFF
TGTGCCAGCAGTTACTCGAGCCGGGCTGAAGCTTTCTTT
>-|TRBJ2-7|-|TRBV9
CASSSTQGTSYEQYF
TGTGCCAGCAGCTCCACCCAGGGGACCTCCTACGAGCAGTACTTC
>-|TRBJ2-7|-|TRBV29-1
CSVEDLAREQYF
TGCAGCGTTGAAGATTTAGCGAGGGAGCAGTACTTC
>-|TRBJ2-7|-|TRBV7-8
CASSLGQGYHEQYF
TGTGCCAGCAGCTTAGGCCAGGGTTACCACGAGCAGTACTTC
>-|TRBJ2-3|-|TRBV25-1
CASSEGNGWTDTQYF
TGTGCCAGCAGTGAAGGTAACGGGTGGACAGATACGCAGTATTTT
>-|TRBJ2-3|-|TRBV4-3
CASSQAAMRGYTDTQYF
TGCGCCAGCAGCCAAGCTGCAATGAGAGGCTACACAGATACGCAGTATTTT
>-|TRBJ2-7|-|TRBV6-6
CASSIWDRDEQYF
TGTGCCAGCAGTATCTGGGATAGAGACGAGCAGTACTTC
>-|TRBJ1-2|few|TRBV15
CATSSGVQGYTF
TGTGCCACCAGCTCTGGGGTTCAGGGCTACACCTTC
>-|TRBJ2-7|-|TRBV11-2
CASSPSGSYEQYF
TGTGCCAGCAGCCCTTCGGGTTCCTACGAGCAGTACTTC
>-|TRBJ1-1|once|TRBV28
CASSSGHPVAFF
TGTGCCAGCAGCTCGGGACACCCCGTGGCTTTCTTT
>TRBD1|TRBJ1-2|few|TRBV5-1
CASSFSGGVYGYTF
TGCGCCAGCAGCTTCTCAGGGGGAGTCTATGGCTACACCTTC
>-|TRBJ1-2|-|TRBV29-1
CSVEEAQADGYTF
TGCAGCGTTGAAGAAGCCCAAGCCGATGGCTACACCTTC
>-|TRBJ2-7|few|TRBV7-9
CASSHQGGIDEQYF
TGTGCCAGCAGCCACCAAGGGGGGATCGACGAGCAGTACTTC
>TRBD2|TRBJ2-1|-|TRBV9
CASSAWTSRSNEQFF
TGTGCCAGCAGCGCTTGGACTAGTCGAAGCAATGAGCAGTTCTTC
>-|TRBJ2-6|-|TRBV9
CASSVADLIRARSGANVLTF
TGTGCCAGCAGCGTAGCCGATCTCATTCGGGCTCGCTCTGGGGCCAACGTCCTGACTTTC
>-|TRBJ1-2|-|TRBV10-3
CAISGDYGYTF
TGTGCCATCAGTGGGGACTATGGCTACACCTTC
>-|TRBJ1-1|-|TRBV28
CASSFGRVGTEAFF
TGTGCCAGCAGTTTCGGCAGGGTAGGCACTGAAGCTTTCTTT
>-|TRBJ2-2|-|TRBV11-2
CASSWGVWTGELFF
TGTGCCAGCAGCTGGGGTGTTTGGACCGGGGAGCTGTTTTTT
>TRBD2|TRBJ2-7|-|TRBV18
CASSPPKAGPGLAAYEQYF
TGTGCCAGCTCACCACCAAAGGCCGGTCCGGGACTAGCGGCATACGAGCAGTACTTC
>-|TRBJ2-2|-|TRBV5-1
CASSLAGANTGELFF
TGCGCCAGCAGCTTGGCAGGGGCGAACACCGGGGAGCTGTTTTTT
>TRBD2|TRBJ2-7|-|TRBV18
CASSPLLAGAPGQYF
TGTGCCAGCTCACCGTTGCTAGCGGGAGCCCCGGGGCAGTACTTC
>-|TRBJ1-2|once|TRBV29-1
CSVPRAYGYTF
TGCAGCGTTCCCAGGGCCTATGGCTACACCTTC
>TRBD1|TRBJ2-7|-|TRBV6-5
CASSYSGGPGGEQYF
TGTGCCAGCAGTTACTCAGGGGGCCCTGGGGGCGAGCAGTACTTC
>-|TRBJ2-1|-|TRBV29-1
CSVNMPRRGYNEQFF
TGCAGCGTGAATATGCCAAGGAGAGGATACAATGAGCAGTTCTTC
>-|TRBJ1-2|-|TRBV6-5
CASSYGTIYGYTF
TGTGCCAGCAGTTACGGCACTATCTATGGCTACACCTTC
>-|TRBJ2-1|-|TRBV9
CASSVTTVNEQFF
TGTGCCAGCAGCGTAACGACAGTCAATGAGCAGTTCTTC
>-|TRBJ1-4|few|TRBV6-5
CASSWVFGEKLFF
TGTGCCAGCAGTTGGGTATTTGGTGAAAAACTGTTTTTT
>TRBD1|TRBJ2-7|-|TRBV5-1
CASSSRDRTYEQYF
TGCGCCAGCAGCTCCCGGGACAGAACCTACGAGCAGTACTTC
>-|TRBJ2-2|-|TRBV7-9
CASSPRLSDGRELFF
TGTGCCAGCAGCCCTAGACTTAGTGATGGTCGGGAGCTGTTTTTT